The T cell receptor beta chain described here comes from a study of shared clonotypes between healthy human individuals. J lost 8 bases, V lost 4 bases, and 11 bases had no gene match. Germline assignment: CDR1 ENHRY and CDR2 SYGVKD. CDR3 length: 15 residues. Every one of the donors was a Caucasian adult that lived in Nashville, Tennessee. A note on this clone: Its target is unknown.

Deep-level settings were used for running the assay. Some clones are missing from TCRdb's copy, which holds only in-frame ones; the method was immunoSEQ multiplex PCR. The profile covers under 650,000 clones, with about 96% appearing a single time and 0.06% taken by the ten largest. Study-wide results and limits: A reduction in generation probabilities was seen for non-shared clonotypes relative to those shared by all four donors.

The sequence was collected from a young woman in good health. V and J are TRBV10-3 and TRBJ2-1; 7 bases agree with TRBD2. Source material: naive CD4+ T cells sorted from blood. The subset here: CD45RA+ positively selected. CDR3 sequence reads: CAISANREEGHEQFF. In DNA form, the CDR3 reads TGTGCCATCAGTGCGAATCGGGAGGAGGGGCATGAGCAGTTCTTC.